This TCR beta chain is drawn from a study of T cells in Graves' hyperthyroidism and ophthalmopathy. This clonotype appeared many times. The antigen remains unidentified. General observations from the study: Peripheral blood also featured most of the thyroid clonotypes expanded above 0.001.

The CDR3 is made up of 18 amino acids. V shed 5 bases and J 5 bases; nucleotides not matched to a gene: 14. The investigators amplified TCR beta CDR3 regions from RNA transcripts. First-round RT-PCR targeting the TCR CDR3 was performed with the HTBI primer set. TCRdb passed the multiplex PCR reads through MiXCR, listing each CDR3 protein once. The table shows hundreds of thousands of distinct CDR3 sequences, with just under 20% occurring only once. Sequencing was carried out using blood. This chain joins TRBV12-3 or TRBV12-4 and TRBJ2-5; 13 nucleotides agree with TRBD2. The TCR originated in a man aged 35 to 55 with Graves' ophthalmopathy. CDR3 amino acids: CASSRRVLAGGPKETQYF. In DNA, the CDR3 is TGTGCCAGCAGTCGGCGGGTACTAGCGGGGGGGCCGAAGGAGACCCAGTACTTC.